Presented here are 22 T cell receptor beta chains from one specimen sequenced in a study of OX40 agonist ivuxolimab in advanced cancers. Clones were sequenced by immunoSEQ multiplex PCR, and TCRdb holds only the in-frame ones, with some missing. The profile shows about 94,000 clones, around nine tenths of them singletons. The starting material was CD4+ or CD8+ T cells sorted from blood, obtained in a trial of the OX40 agonist ivuxolimab. The source of these receptors is an adult with an advanced solid tumor such as melanoma, head and neck, liver or kidney cancer.

The chain is built from TRBV11-2 and TRBJ1-1; D is unresolved. The CDR3 sequence is 16 residues long. Germline V gene data show CDR1 as SGHAT and CDR2 as FQNNGV. V dropped 5 bases and J dropped 5 bases, with 21 bases sitting between them. The CDR3 region has the DNA TGTGCCAGCAGCCTTACTCGCTGGACCTCAACGACTGAAGCTTTCTTT. Its protein product is CASSLTRWTSTTEAFF.

The chain couples TRBV7-9 to TRBJ2-1; 15 bases agree with TRBD2. The CDR3 is made up of 16 amino acids. Losses at the gene ends were 5 bases for V and 8 bases for J; bases not matched to a gene: 7. Per the germline V gene, CDR1 is SEHNR and CDR2 is FQNEAQ (reference sequence). CDR3 loop: CASSEGLAGGFDEQFF. The CDR3 nucleotides are TGTGCCAGCAGCGAGGGACTAGCGGGGGGTTTCGATGAGCAGTTCTTC.

V and J are TRBV6-1 and TRBJ2-3, with D uncertain. Per the germline V gene, CDR1 is MNHNS and CDR2 is SASEGT. V shed 2 bases and J shed 2 bases, with 8 bases lying between them. The CDR3 length is 14 residues. CDR3 DNA: TGTGCCAGCAGTGAACAGATTCTCACAGATACGCAGTATTTT. Its protein product is CASSEQILTDTQYF.

This chain links TRBV9 with TRBJ2-1; 8 nucleotides align to TRBD2. With V trimmed by 4 bases and J by 5 bases, 11 bases remained unmatched. CDR3 length equals 16 residues. CDR1 is SGDLS, CDR2 YYNGEE, per germline. The CDR3 is CASSPGMGLGNNEQFF. The CDR3 nucleotides read TGTGCCAGCAGCCCGGGAATGGGACTAGGTAACAATGAGCAGTTCTTC.

The rearrangement links TRBV12-1 to TRBJ2-5; the listed D gene, TRBD2, was not tested against the DNA. TRBV12-1 is noted as a pseudogene. This CDR3 is built from 17 residues. CDR3 sequence: CASSGNVRGADQETQYF. CDR3 in DNA: TGTGCCAGCAGCGGCAACGTCCGGGGGGCCGACCAAGAGACCCAGTACTTC.

The chain combines TRBV10-2 with TRBJ1-1, with a tentative D call TRBD1 (5 bases). CDR3 length equals 13 residues. Trimming left V 4 bases short and J 6 bases short, with 12 bases between. Germline CDR1 and CDR2: WSHSY and SAAADI. The CDR3 nucleotides read TGCGCCAGCAGTGTATCGAGGGGTGCTGAAGCTTTCTTT. The encoded protein is CASSVSRGAEAFF.

The CDR3 coding sequence is TGTGCCAGCAGTTCATTCATGAACACTGAAGCTTTCTTT. Its protein is CASSSFMNTEAFF. The genes are TRBV25-1 and TRBJ1-1; D ambiguous. The germline gives CDR1 MGHDK, CDR2 SYGVNS. CDR3 length: 13 amino acids. V lost 5 bases and J 0 bases, leaving 7 bases between the germline ends.

V is TRBV11-2 and J is TRBJ2-1, with TRBD1 matching 8 bases. The CDR3 has 14 amino acids. The V gene end was trimmed by 5 bases and the J gene end by 7 bases; junction bases not matched to a gene: 7. Germline CDR1 SGHAT, CDR2 FQNNGV. Here the CDR3 DNA reads TGTGCCAGCAGCAAGGACAGGGTCCGTAATGAGCAGTTCTTC. It specifies CASSKDRVRNEQFF.

The chain has TRBV6-6 and TRBJ1-5; unclear D gene. The CDR3 runs 13 residues. V gave up 6 bases and J gave up 8 bases, with 14 bases separating them. Germline CDR1 and CDR2: MNHNY and SVGAGI (reference sequence). CDR3 coding DNA: TGTGCCAGCAGCCCCCAAAAAACGGAGCCCCAGCATTTT. This encodes CASSPQKTEPQHF.

This chain joins TRBV7-9 and TRBJ2-3; D is possibly TRBD1 (5 bases). The CDR3 length is 17 residues. The V end was cut by 0 bases, the J end by 0 bases, with 13 bases between. The germline V gene has CDR1 SEHNR and CDR2 FQNEAQ (reference sequence). DNA of the CDR3: TGTGCCAGCAGCTTAGCGGAAAGGGGTCCTAGCACAGATACGCAGTATTTT. Protein: CASSLAERGPSTDTQYF.

V is TRBV5-1 and J is TRBJ2-7; 9 bases agree with TRBD1. The J segment lost 3 bases and the V segment lost 0 bases, leaving 7 bases of the junction unmatched. The CDR3 length is 16 residues. In germline, CDR1 is SGHRS, CDR2 YFSETQ. The CDR3 DNA reads as TGCGCCAGCAGCTTGGCCCTCCCGGGACAGGGCTACGAGCAGTACTTC. Amino acids: CASSLALPGQGYEQYF.

The rearrangement links TRBV5-6 to TRBJ2-7; the match to TRBD1 covers 7 bases. This CDR3 spans 16 amino acids. J was trimmed by 1 base and V by 4 bases; bases with no gene match: 11. Germline V lookup: CDR1 SGHDT, CDR2 YYEEEE. CDR3: CASSQGYRGASYEQYF. CDR3 in DNA: TGTGCCAGCAGCCAGGGGTACAGGGGCGCATCCTACGAGCAGTACTTC.

This clone was picked up one time. The chain uses TRBV5-4 and TRBJ2-1, with a tentative D call TRBD1 (6 bases). Trimming removed 1 base at V and 2 bases at J, with 10 bases between. The CDR3 totals 15 residues. Germline CDR1 reads SGHNT; CDR2 reads YYREEE (reference sequence). CDR3 coding DNA: TGTGCCAGCAGCTTGTACAGGGCCCCCTACAATGAGCAGTTCTTC. Protein sequence: CASSLYRAPYNEQFF. Full variable domain (missing parts from reference TRBV5-4 and TRBJ2-1): ETGVTQSPTHLIKTRGQQVTLRCSSQSGHNTVSWYQQALGQGPQFIFQYYREEENGRGNFPPRFSGLQFPNYSSELNVNALELDDSALYLCASSLYRAPYNEQFFGPGTRLTVL.

V usage is TRBV5-6 and J usage is TRBJ2-3; D gene uncertain. The germline gives CDR1 SGHDT, CDR2 YYEEEE. V lost 2 bases to trimming and J lost 2 bases, with 9 bases between them. This CDR3 has 14 amino acids. CDR3 protein: CASSLIGVTDTQYF. The CDR3 nucleotides read TGTGCCAGCAGCTTAATCGGAGTCACAGATACGCAGTATTTT.

This clone was seen only once. V and J are TRBV5-6 and TRBJ1-2, with TRBD1 as a possible D gene (6 bases). V lost 4 bases and J 4 bases, leaving 17 bases between the germline ends. The CDR3 totals 15 residues. Germline lookup yields CDR1 SGHDT and CDR2 YYEEEE. CDR3 amino acids: CASSLTGQGSYGYTF. For the CDR3, the DNA is TGTGCCAGCAGCCTCACCGGCCAGGGGAGCTATGGCTACACCTTC.

The J gene is TRBJ2-3, the V gene TRBV6-1, with D possibly called TRBD1 or TRBD2 (6 bases each). Germline V CDR1 and CDR2: MNHNS, SASEGT. The CDR3 runs 16 residues. The V gene lost 3 bases and the J gene lost 3 bases, with 16 bases spanning the gap. CDR3 residues: CASSDRRGQLTDTQYF. Written as DNA, the CDR3 is TGTGCCAGCAGTGATCGGAGGGGACAATTGACAGATACGCAGTATTTT.

For the CDR3, the DNA is TGCGCCAGCAGCCAAGTGATCACTAGCGGCACAGATACGCAGTATTTT. Translated, it gives CASSQVITSGTDTQYF. The rearrangement joins TRBV4-1 to TRBJ2-3, with TRBD2 matching over 7 bases. V lost 1 base and J lost 1; bases outside the gene matches: 5. Germline CDR1 and CDR2: MGHRA and YSYEKL. The CDR3 has 16 amino acids.

The chain employs TRBV30 and TRBJ2-5; possibly TRBD1 for D (5 bases). Trimming left V 4 bases short and J 3 bases short, with 15 bases between. Looked up from germline, CDR1 is GTSNPN and CDR2 is SVGIG (reference sequence). This CDR3 has 14 residues. CDR3 protein: CAWNRDSGKETQYF. CDR3 DNA sequence: TGTGCCTGGAACCGAGATTCAGGGAAAGAGACCCAGTACTTC.

Remarks on this clone: At one end the junction does not follow the germline gene, possibly because of a read error. The chain joins TRBV7-2 to TRBJ1-6, with unresolved D. In germline, CDR1 is SGHTA, CDR2 FQGNSA. The CDR3 runs to 18 residues. The CDR3 region has the DNA TGTGCCAGCAGCCTAGCCGGCGGGAAAAGCTCCTATAATTCACCCCTCCACTTT. This sequence encodes CASSLAGGKSSYNSPLHF. Using reference TRBV7-2 and TRBJ1-6 for the parts outside the CDR3, the full variable domain is GAGVSQSPSNKVTEKGKDVELRCDPISGHTALYWYRQSLGQGLEFLIYFQGNSAPDKSGLPSDRFSAERTGGSVSTLTIQRTQQEDSAVYLCASSLAGGKSSYNSPLHFGNGTRLTVT.

As DNA, the CDR3 is TGCGCCAGCAGCTATGGATGGTCAGGGGAATTCTACGAGCAGTACTTC. This translates into CASSYGWSGEFYEQYF. The rearrangement uses TRBV5-1 and TRBJ2-7; possible D gene TRBD1, 6 bases. The length of the CDR3 is 16 residues. V was shortened by 3 bases and J by 3 bases, with 19 bases between the two germline ends. From germline, CDR1 is SGHRS and CDR2 YFSETQ.

This clone was detected only a few times. This chain joins TRBV12-5 and TRBJ1-5, with 7 bases fitting TRBD1. In germline, CDR1 is LGHNT, CDR2 FRNRAP. This CDR3 has 17 amino acids. Losses at the gene ends were 0 bases for V and 7 bases for J; bases not matched to a gene: 12. DNA for the CDR3: TGTGCTAGTGGTTTGGTACTCGGAGGGGGCGCGGGCCAGCCCCAGCATTTT. It yields the protein CASGLVLGGGAGQPQHF.

The chain recombines TRBV6-5 with TRBJ2-1, with 8 bases identical to TRBD1. In germline, CDR1 is MNHEY, CDR2 SVGAGI. The CDR3 consists of 15 residues. V trimming: 6 bases; J trimming: 4 bases; junction bases outside the gene matches: 8. The CDR3 sequence is CASRPQGAIYNEQFF. The DNA for the CDR3 is TGTGCCAGCAGACCCCAGGGGGCAATATACAATGAGCAGTTCTTC.